The 27 T cell receptor beta chains below come from one sample, sequenced in a study of cytotoxic CD8 clonotypes in ibrutinib-treated CLL. Clones were read by immunoSEQ multiplex PCR, and TCRdb kept only the in-frame ones, dropping some. In the table there are about 32,000 clones, roughly two thirds of which are singletons. The starting material was PBMCs, obtained at disease progression, from a patient treated with ibrutinib. These receptors were obtained from a human donor with chronic lymphocytic leukemia.

The CDR3 region is CASSPRRQGALGLAEAFF. The DNA of the CDR3 is TGTGCCAGCAGTCCTCGAAGGCAGGGGGCGTTAGGTCTGGCTGAAGCTTTCTTT. The chain employs TRBV11-2 and TRBJ1-1; the match to TRBD1 covers 8 bases. J gave up 6 bases and V 6 bases, and 21 bases lay outside the gene matches. CDR3 length equals 18 residues. Germline V gene lookup returns CDR1 SGHAT and CDR2 FQNNGV.

The chain uses TRBV15 and TRBJ2-4; the D gene is possibly TRBD2 (5 bases). V was pared by 0 bases and J by 8 bases, with 14 bases between. There are 15 residues in the CDR3. CDR1 LNHNV and CDR2 YYDKDF come from the germline V gene (reference sequence). The CDR3 bases are TGTGCCACCAGCAGAGATCAACGGGGTATGGACATTCAGTACTTC. Translation gives CATSRDQRGMDIQYF.

The chain links TRBV10-3 to TRBJ2-7; tentative D call: TRBD1 (6 bases). The CDR3 consists of 12 residues. Per germline, CDR1 ENHRY and CDR2 SYGVKD. The ends were cut back, 10 bases at V and 4 bases at J, with 14 bases in the middle. This CDR3 reads CASTGSSYEQYF. The CDR3 nucleotides are TGTGCCAGTACAGGGTCTTCGTACGAGCAGTACTTC.

Only one count was recorded for this clone. The chain couples TRBV10-3 to TRBJ2-1, with 13 positions matching TRBD2. The CDR3 sequence is 19 residues long. CDR1 ENHRY and CDR2 SYGVKD come from the germline V gene. Trimming took 3 bases from V and 0 from J; bases not matched to a gene: 8. The CDR3 reads CAISDPPGLAGSSYNEQFF. The CDR3 bases are TGTGCCATCAGTGACCCACCGGGACTAGCGGGGAGCTCCTACAATGAGCAGTTCTTC.

The gene calls are TRBV10-1 and TRBJ2-7; a weak D match, TRBD1 (6 bases). CDR1 is WNHNN, CDR2 SYGVQD, per germline (reference sequence). V gave up 11 bases and J gave up 1 base, with 18 bases separating them. This CDR3 region has 14 residues. The CDR3 reads CADPGHRESYEQYF. Here the CDR3 DNA reads TGCGCCGACCCGGGACATAGGGAATCCTACGAGCAGTACTTC.

The chain has TRBV6-1 and TRBJ2-3; D is ambiguous. The germline V gene has CDR1 MNHNS and CDR2 SASEGT. V shed 1 base and J shed 7 bases, with 12 bases lying between them. The CDR3 covers 14 residues. This CDR3 reads CASSEVSYGNTQYF. The CDR3 DNA is TGTGCCAGCAGTGAAGTCTCGTATGGAAATACGCAGTATTTT.

The V gene is TRBV5-1, the J gene TRBJ2-5; 8 positions match TRBD1. The trim removed 3 bases at V and 4 bases at J, leaving 5 bases unmatched. The CDR3 has 14 amino acids. Germline V CDR1 and CDR2: SGHRS, YFSETQ. CDR3 in amino acids: CASSSQGAGETQYF. The CDR3 DNA reads as TGCGCCAGCAGCTCCCAGGGGGCAGGAGAGACCCAGTACTTC. Combining the CDR3 with reference TRBV5-1 and TRBJ2-5 gives the whole variable domain KAGVTQTPRYLIKTRGQQVTLSCSPISGHRSVSWYQQTPGQGLQFLFEYFSETQRNKGNFPGRFSGRQFSNSRSEMNVSTLELGDSALYLCASSSQGAGETQYFGPGTRLLVL.

V is TRBV19 and J is TRBJ1-1; D remains unclear. V lost 6 bases and J lost 1, with 6 bases in between. The CDR3 consists of 12 residues. Per germline, CDR1 LNHDA and CDR2 SQIVND (reference sequence). CDR3 region: CASRAGNTEAFF. The CDR3 DNA is TGTGCCAGTAGAGCCGGGAACACTGAAGCTTTCTTT.

This clone was counted only a few times. This chain uses TRBV6-1 with TRBJ2-7; D could derive from TRBD1 or TRBD2 (6 bases each). The CDR3 is made up of 16 amino acids. Trimming took off 1 base at V and 5 bases at J, with 18 bases between the two ends. From germline, CDR1 is MNHNS and CDR2 SASEGT. The CDR3 reads CASSEGTRGALNEQYF. The DNA of the CDR3 is TGTGCCAGCAGTGAAGGGACAAGGGGGGCACTCAACGAGCAGTACTTC.

This clone appeared once. This chain uses TRBV5-1 with TRBJ1-3; D call uncertain. This CDR3 spans 14 amino acids. The V and J ends lost 4 bases and 3 bases respectively, with 11 bases between them. Germline CDR1 is SGHRS and CDR2 is YFSETQ. In DNA, the CDR3 is TGCGCCAGCAGCCCGGCTACTAATGGAAACACCATATATTTT. Protein: CASSPATNGNTIYF.

This clone was seen only once. This sequence joins TRBV6-6 and TRBJ2-5; 7 nucleotides agree with TRBD2. The germline CDR1 and CDR2 sequences are MNHNY and SVGAGI (reference sequence). The CDR3 runs 14 residues. Trimming removed 6 bases from V and 0 bases from J; junction bases left unmatched: 4. The CDR3 protein is CASRLGGDQETQYF. CDR3 sequence (DNA): TGTGCCAGCAGGCTGGGGGGGGACCAAGAGACCCAGTACTTC.

This chain uses TRBV28 with TRBJ2-7; D uncertain. The CDR3 contains 12 residues. V was pared by 5 bases and J by 3 bases, with 8 bases between. CDR1 and CDR2 (germline): MDHEN, SYDVKM. CDR3 in amino acids: CASSLGFYEQYF. CDR3 in DNA: TGTGCCAGCAGTCTAGGCTTCTACGAGCAGTACTTC. The full variable domain, with the rest looked up from reference TRBV28 and TRBJ2-7, is DVKVTQSSRYLVKRTGEKVFLECVQDMDHENMFWYRQDPGLGLRLIYFSYDVKMKEKGDIPEGYSVSREKKERFSLILESASTNQTSMYLCASSLGFYEQYFGPGTRLTVT.

This clone was counted at least ten times. The chain links TRBV4-1 to TRBJ2-5; 10 bases line up with TRBD2. V shed 4 bases, J shed 5 bases, and the junction held 10 bases outside the gene matches. The CDR3 is made up of 16 amino acids. From germline, CDR1 is MGHRA and CDR2 YSYEKL. CDR3 in DNA: TGCGCCAGCAGCCCAGGCACAGCGGGGGGGCGGGAGACCCAGTACTTC. Its protein product is CASSPGTAGGRETQYF.

V is TRBV15 and J is TRBJ2-3, with 10 nucleotides matching TRBD1. The CDR3 length is 15 residues. Losses at the gene ends were 5 bases for V and 8 bases for J; bases not matched to a gene: 10. The germline gives CDR1 LNHNV, CDR2 YYDKDF (reference sequence). The CDR3 region has the DNA TGTGCCACCAGCGGGTGGACAGGGGGTCCAGGTACGCAGTATTTT. Translated, it gives CATSGWTGGPGTQYF. Using reference TRBV15 and TRBJ2-3 for the parts outside the CDR3, the full variable domain is DAMVIQNPRYQVTQFGKPVTLSCSQTLNHNVMYWYQQKSSQAPKLLFHYYDKDFNNEADTPDNFQSRRPNTSFCFLDIRSPGLGDTAMYLCATSGWTGGPGTQYFGPGTRLTVL.

A few counts support this clone. The chain recombines TRBV7-9 with TRBJ1-2, with a possible D match to TRBD1 (6 bases). CDR1 and CDR2 (germline): SEHNR, FQNEAQ (reference sequence). V lost 6 bases and J 11 bases, leaving 19 bases between the germline ends. The CDR3 contains 13 residues. The CDR3 DNA sequence: TGTGCCAGCAGTTTGGATGGGGGGCTCCTATACACCTTC. Protein product: CASSLDGGLLYTF.

This chain connects TRBV2 to TRBJ1-1; no definite D call. The V end was cut by 6 bases, the J end by 1 base, with 9 bases between. CDR1 is SNHLY, CDR2 FYNNEI, per germline. CDR3 size: 13 residues. The CDR3 bases are TGTGCCAGCAGGCCCGAGTCGAACACTGAAGCTTTCTTT. It specifies CASRPESNTEAFF.

This clone has a single count. J is TRBJ1-1 and V is TRBV27; TRBD1 might be the D (6 bases). CDR1 is MNHEY, CDR2 SMNVEV, per germline (reference sequence). V was trimmed by 3 bases and J by 0 bases, leaving 20 bases between them. The CDR3 sequence is 18 residues long. Here the CDR3 DNA reads TGTGCCAGCAGTTTGGAATCCGGAAGGGGGACATTGAACACTGAAGCTTTCTTT. Encoded protein: CASSLESGRGTLNTEAFF.

This chain links TRBV11-3 with TRBJ2-2, with D hard to call. V lost 1 base to trimming and J lost 2 bases, with 5 bases between them. CDR3 length: 14 residues. Germline CDR1 reads SGHNT; CDR2 reads YENEEA. In DNA form, the CDR3 reads TGTGCCAGCAGCTTAGTGGGCAACACCGGGGAGCTGTTTTTT. Its protein product is CASSLVGNTGELFF.

The gene calls are TRBV10-3 and TRBJ2-5; the D gene could be TRBD1 or TRBD2 (5 bases each). This CDR3 is 14 amino acids long. V was clipped by 6 bases and J by 0 bases, with 11 bases between them. Germline lookup yields CDR1 ENHRY and CDR2 SYGVKD. CDR3 nucleotide sequence: TGTGCCATCAGGGGCCGAGGGGACCAAGAGACCCAGTACTTC. Protein product: CAIRGRGDQETQYF.

This clone is classed as large. The chain links TRBV7-8 to TRBJ2-1, with D tentatively TRBD2 (6 bases). Germline V CDR1 and CDR2: SGHVS, FQNEAQ. This CDR3 spans 13 amino acids. Trimming took off 5 bases at V and 8 bases at J, with 13 bases between the two ends. CDR3: CASSLGTPDEQFF. The CDR3, as DNA: TGTGCCAGCAGCCTTGGGACTCCTGATGAGCAGTTCTTC.

Here the CDR3 DNA reads TGTGCCAGCGGTAGAATTGAAGCTTTCTTT. This gives the protein CASGRIEAFF. The rearrangement links TRBV6-5 to TRBJ1-1; no clear D. Germline values: CDR1 MNHEY, CDR2 SVGAGI. Trimming pared 8 bases from V and 7 bases from J, leaving 8 bases between. The CDR3 covers 10 residues.

V usage is TRBV19 and J usage is TRBJ1-2; 9 nucleotides line up with TRBD1. V lost 4 bases to trimming and J lost 4 bases; unmatched junction nucleotides: 7. Germline values: CDR1 LNHDA, CDR2 SQIVND (reference sequence). This CDR3 contains 15 residues. CDR3 sequence (DNA): TGTGCCAGTAGTAAAACGGGACAGGGCCTCTATGGCTACACCTTC. It is translated as CASSKTGQGLYGYTF.

This chain connects TRBV6-1 to TRBJ1-2; TRBD1 matches 7 bases. V lost 5 bases and J lost 2; bases outside the gene matches: 8. The CDR3 contains 15 residues. The V gene's germline CDR1 is MNHNS and CDR2 SASEGT. CDR3 region: CASSTGQWGNYGYTF. The CDR3 DNA sequence: TGTGCCAGCAGTACGGGACAGTGGGGGAACTATGGCTACACCTTC.

CDR3 sequence: CASTLAGGAYNEQFF. The CDR3 DNA reads as TGTGCCAGCACTCTAGCGGGGGGGGCATACAATGAGCAGTTCTTC. The V and J genes are TRBV2 and TRBJ2-1; 12 bases map to TRBD2. The CDR3 covers 15 residues. J lost 4 bases, V lost 7 bases, and 5 bases had no gene match. In germline, CDR1 is SNHLY, CDR2 FYNNEI.

The chain is built from TRBV7-9 and TRBJ2-3; TRBD1 aligns across 8 bases. The trim removed 1 base at V and 5 bases at J, leaving 8 bases unmatched. Germline-derived CDR1 and CDR2 are SEHNR and FQNEAQ (reference sequence). CDR3 length: 16 amino acids. The CDR3 protein is CASSLGSRGRGDTQYF. CDR3 in DNA: TGTGCCAGCAGCTTAGGGTCCAGGGGGCGCGGAGATACGCAGTATTTT. Complete variable domain (other parts from reference TRBV7-9 and TRBJ2-3): DTGVSQNPRHKITKRGQNVTFRCDPISEHNRLYWYRQTLGQGPEFLTYFQNEAQLEKSRLLSDRFSAERPKGSFSTLEIQRTEQGDSAMYLCASSLGSRGRGDTQYFGPGTRLTVL.

The CDR3 loop is CASSPDGGTGFSPLHF. CDR3 DNA sequence: TGTGCCAGCTCACCAGACGGTGGGACAGGATTCTCACCCCTCCACTTT. The chain combines TRBV18 with TRBJ1-6; TRBD1 aligns across 8 bases. The J segment lost 10 bases and the V segment lost 2 bases, leaving 10 bases of the junction unmatched. CDR3 length equals 16 residues. Looked up from germline, CDR1 is KGHSH and CDR2 is LQKENI.

This chain uses TRBV27 with TRBJ2-1, with TRBD1 identical over 9 bases. J gave up 2 bases and V 3 bases, and 5 bases lay outside the gene matches. Per the germline V gene, CDR1 is MNHEY and CDR2 is SMNVEV (reference sequence). CDR3 length: 16 residues. The CDR3 here is CASSFTRQGAYNEQFF. The CDR3 DNA sequence: TGTGCCAGCAGTTTCACTCGACAGGGGGCCTACAATGAGCAGTTCTTC.